The 7 T cell receptor beta chains reported below all come from one sample, sequenced in a study of technical replicates of blood from several donors. Repertoires were generated with immunoSEQ multiplex PCR, while TCRdb's copy carries only in-frame clones and drops some. The sample has just under 45,000 clones; about 96% are singletons. Material: T cells isolated from PBMCs. Receptors were obtained from a human donor in good health.

This sequence joins TRBV28 and TRBJ1-2, with D possibly being TRBD1 (5 bases). The CDR3 is made up of 11 amino acids. Germline loops: CDR1 MDHEN, CDR2 SYDVKM. V was pared by 5 bases and J by 5 bases, with 6 bases between. The CDR3 DNA reads as TGTGCCAGCAGTGCAGGGTATGGCTACACCTTC. Its protein is CASSAGYGYTF.

This chain links TRBV28 with TRBJ2-7; perhaps TRBD2 as D (6 bases). This CDR3 is 13 amino acids long. Germline CDR1 and CDR2: MDHEN and SYDVKM. Between the trimmed V and J ends, which lost 6 bases and 2 bases, there was a span of 11 bases. The chain's CDR3 is CASRTGLTYEQYF. The CDR3 region has the DNA TGTGCCAGCAGGACGGGACTGACCTACGAGCAGTACTTC. The complete variable domain, with remaining parts taken from reference TRBV28 and TRBJ2-7, reads DVKVTQSSRYLVKRTGEKVFLECVQDMDHENMFWYRQDPGLGLRLIYFSYDVKMKEKGDIPEGYSVSREKKERFSLILESASTNQTSMYLCASRTGLTYEQYFGPGTRLTVT.

The chain employs TRBV30 and TRBJ1-2; TRBD1 aligns across 9 bases. Germline CDR1 and CDR2: GTSNPN and SVGIG (reference sequence). V lost 3 bases to trimming and J lost 6 bases; unmatched junction nucleotides: 11. The CDR3 contains 15 residues. CDR3 in amino acids: CAWRETTGGRNGYTF. In nucleotides, the CDR3 is TGTGCCTGGAGGGAGACTACAGGGGGCAGAAATGGCTACACCTTC.

V usage is TRBV25-1 and J usage is TRBJ2-7; 7 positions agree with TRBD1. Unmatched junction bases numbered 8, after V lost 3 bases and J lost 6 bases. CDR3 length: 14 residues. Germline V lookup: CDR1 MGHDK, CDR2 SYGVNS. The CDR3 coding sequence is TGTGCCAGCAGTGACGACAGGGAGCTGTCCGAGCAGTACTTC. It yields the protein CASSDDRELSEQYF.

The chain couples TRBV5-1 to TRBJ2-5; TRBD2 agrees at 11 bases. Germline lookup yields CDR1 SGHRS and CDR2 YFSETQ. The V segment lost 2 bases and the J segment 1 base; nucleotides outside the gene matches: 4. The CDR3 covers 16 residues. The CDR3 nucleotides are TGCGCCAGCAGCTTAAATAGCGGGAGGGTCCAAGAGACCCAGTACTTC. It codes for CASSLNSGRVQETQYF.

This chain links TRBV6-6 with TRBJ2-7; TRBD2 aligns across 8 bases. CDR3 length: 16 residues. With V trimmed by 4 bases and J by 5 bases, 13 bases remained unmatched. Germline values: CDR1 MNHNY, CDR2 SVGAGI (reference sequence). The CDR3 spells CASSSLWAGGSDEQYF. The CDR3 region has the DNA TGTGCCAGCAGTTCCCTATGGGCGGGAGGATCCGACGAGCAGTACTTC.

The V call is TRBV2, the J call TRBJ2-3, with 9 nucleotides matching TRBD1. The CDR3 is made up of 15 amino acids. The ends lost 4 bases at V and 3 bases at J; junction bases unmatched: 5. CDR1 SNHLY and CDR2 FYNNEI come from the germline V gene. The CDR3 region has the DNA TGTGCCAGCAGTGTCGGACAGGGGCGGACAGATACGCAGTATTTT. This encodes CASSVGQGRTDTQYF.